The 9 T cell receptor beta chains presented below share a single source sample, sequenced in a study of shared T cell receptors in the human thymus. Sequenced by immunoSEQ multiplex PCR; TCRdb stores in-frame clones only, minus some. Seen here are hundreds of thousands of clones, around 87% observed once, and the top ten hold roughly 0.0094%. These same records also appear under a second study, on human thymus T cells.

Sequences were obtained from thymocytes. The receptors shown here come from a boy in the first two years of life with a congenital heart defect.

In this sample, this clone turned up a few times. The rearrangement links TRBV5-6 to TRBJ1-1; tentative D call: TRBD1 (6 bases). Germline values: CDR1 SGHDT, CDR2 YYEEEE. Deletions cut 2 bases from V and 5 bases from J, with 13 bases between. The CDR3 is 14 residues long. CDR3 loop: CASSLQGKGTEAFF. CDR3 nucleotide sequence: TGTGCCAGCAGCTTACAGGGAAAGGGGACTGAAGCTTTCTTT.

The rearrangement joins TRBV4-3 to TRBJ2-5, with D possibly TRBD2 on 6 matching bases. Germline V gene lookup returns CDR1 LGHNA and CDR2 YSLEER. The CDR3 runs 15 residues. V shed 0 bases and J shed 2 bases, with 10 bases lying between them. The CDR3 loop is CASSQELAAQETQYF. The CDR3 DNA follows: TGCGCCAGCAGCCAAGAACTAGCAGCACAAGAGACCCAGTACTTC.

CDR3 nucleotides: TGTGCCAGCAGCTTAGAGAGGAGGACAGGGAGCTCCGGAAACACCATATATTTT. This codes for CASSLERRTGSSGNTIYF. V usage is TRBV7-9 and J usage is TRBJ1-3, with 8 nucleotides matching TRBD1. CDR3 length: 18 amino acids. Germline V lookup: CDR1 SEHNR, CDR2 FQNEAQ (reference sequence). Unmatched junction bases numbered 12, after V lost 1 base and J lost 4 bases.

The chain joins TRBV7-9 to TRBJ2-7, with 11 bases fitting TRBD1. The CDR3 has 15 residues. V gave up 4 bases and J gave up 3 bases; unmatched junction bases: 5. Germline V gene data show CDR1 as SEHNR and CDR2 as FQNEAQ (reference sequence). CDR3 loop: CASSSRDRGFYEQYF. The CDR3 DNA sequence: TGTGCCAGCAGCTCCCGGGACAGGGGGTTCTACGAGCAGTACTTC. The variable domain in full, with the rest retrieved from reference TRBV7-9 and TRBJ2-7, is DTGVSQNPRHKITKRGQNVTFRCDPISEHNRLYWYRQTLGQGPEFLTYFQNEAQLEKSRLLSDRFSAERPKGSFSTLEIQRTEQGDSAMYLCASSSRDRGFYEQYFGPGTRLTVT.

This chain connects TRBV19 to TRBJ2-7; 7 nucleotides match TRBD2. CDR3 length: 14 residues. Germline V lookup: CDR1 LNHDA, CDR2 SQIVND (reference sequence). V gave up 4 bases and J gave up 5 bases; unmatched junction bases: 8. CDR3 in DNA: TGTGCCAGTAGTAGGGCGGGAGAATCCCACGAGCAGTACTTC. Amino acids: CASSRAGESHEQYF.

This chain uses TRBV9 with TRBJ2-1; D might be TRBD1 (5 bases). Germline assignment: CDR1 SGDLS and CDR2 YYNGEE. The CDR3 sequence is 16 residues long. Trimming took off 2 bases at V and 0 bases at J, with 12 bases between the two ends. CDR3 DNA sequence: TGTGCCAGCAGCGTCTCAGGGATCTCCTCCTACAATGAGCAGTTCTTC. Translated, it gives CASSVSGISSYNEQFF.

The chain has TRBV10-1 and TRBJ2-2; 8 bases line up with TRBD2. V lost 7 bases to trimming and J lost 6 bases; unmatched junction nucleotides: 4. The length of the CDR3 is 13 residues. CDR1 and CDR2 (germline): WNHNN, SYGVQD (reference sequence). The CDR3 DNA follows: TGCGCCAGCAAGGTGCGGGAGGCCGGGGAGCTGTTTTTT. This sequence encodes CASKVREAGELFF.

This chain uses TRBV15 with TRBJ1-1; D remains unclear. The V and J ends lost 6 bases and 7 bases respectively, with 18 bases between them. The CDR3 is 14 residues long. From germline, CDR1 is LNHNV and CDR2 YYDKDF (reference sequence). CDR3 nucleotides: TGTGCCACCAGTTATAGATCTCGTCCCTTTGAAGCTTTCTTT. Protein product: CATSYRSRPFEAFF.

CDR3 in amino acids: CAIRGRGVNSGNTIYF. The CDR3 DNA sequence: TGTGCCATCAGGGGTCGCGGAGTTAACTCTGGAAACACCATATATTTT. V gene TRBV10-3 combines with J gene TRBJ1-3; D is undetermined. V was pared by 6 bases and J by 0 bases, with 15 bases between. CDR3 length: 16 residues. Germline V gene data show CDR1 as ENHRY and CDR2 as SYGVKD.